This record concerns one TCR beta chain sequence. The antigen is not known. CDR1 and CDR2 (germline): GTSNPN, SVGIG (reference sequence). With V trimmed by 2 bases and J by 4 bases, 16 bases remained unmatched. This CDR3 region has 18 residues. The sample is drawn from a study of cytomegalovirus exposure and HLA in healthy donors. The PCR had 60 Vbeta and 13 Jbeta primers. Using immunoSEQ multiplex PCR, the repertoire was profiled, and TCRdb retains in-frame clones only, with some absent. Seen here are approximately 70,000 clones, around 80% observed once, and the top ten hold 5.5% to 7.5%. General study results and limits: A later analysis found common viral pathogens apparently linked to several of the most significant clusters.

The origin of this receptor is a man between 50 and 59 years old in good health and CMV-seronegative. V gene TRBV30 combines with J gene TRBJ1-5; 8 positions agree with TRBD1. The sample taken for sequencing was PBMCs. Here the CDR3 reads CAWSTSAQGAFGNQPQHF. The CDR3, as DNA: TGTGCCTGGAGTACCTCGGCGCAGGGGGCTTTTGGTAATCAGCCCCAGCATTTT.